What follows are 22 T cell receptor beta chains derived from one specimen sequenced in a study of vaccination and CD4 T cells after COVID-19 (dated by TCRdb to between 2022 and 2023). The antigens for these receptors are not known. In the paper's terms, the treatment or condition label means: 10-day PBMC culture with coronavirus spike peptide pools or control peptides (ViraFEST assay). To prepare the library, PCR was applied. Data came from an Illumina iSeq 100. DNA from cultured CD4+ T cells was subjected to TCR sequencing with the Oncomine TCR Beta short-read assay at the Johns Hopkins FTIC core. In TCRdb, the public reads were trimmed at Q25 with fastp and aligned with MiXCR, with productive beta chains retained. Duplicate CDR3 protein sequences are folded into a single record with the most common DNA and genes. Recorded for this sample are 13,000 to 15,000 distinct CDR3 sequences; around two fifths of them occurred a single time. The top ten hold roughly 8% of the sample.

The sample comprised CD4+ T cells from blood, cultured in vitro. All receptors derive from a human donor who had recovered from COVID-19.

This clonotype showed up just a few times. The chain is built from TRBV4-3 and TRBJ1-2; no clear D gene. The CDR3 contains 16 residues. V was trimmed by 0 bases and J by 0 bases, leaving 11 bases between them. Germline V gives CDR1 LGHNA, CDR2 YSLEER. CDR3 loop: CASSQDISRSNYGYTF. Here the CDR3 DNA reads TGCGCCAGCAGCCAAGATATATCACGGTCTAACTATGGCTACACCTTC.

V gene TRBV2 combines with J gene TRBJ1-6; D unresolved. Trimming cost V 9 bases and J 6 bases, with 15 bases left between them. The CDR3 is made up of 14 amino acids. Per germline, CDR1 SNHLY and CDR2 FYNNEI. CDR3 in amino acids: CASGIPRANSPLHF. In nucleotides, the CDR3 is TGTGCCAGTGGGATCCCGAGGGCTAATTCACCCCTCCACTTT.

This clonotype is classed as medium-sized. J is TRBJ1-2 and V is TRBV10-3; possible D gene TRBD1, 6 bases. Per the germline V gene, CDR1 is ENHRY and CDR2 is SYGVKD. This CDR3 region has 15 residues. V was trimmed by 0 bases and J by 7 bases, leaving 15 bases between them. CDR3 region: CAISESKGGFAGYTF. In nucleotides, the CDR3 is TGTGCCATCAGTGAGTCTAAAGGGGGGTTCGCTGGCTACACCTTC.

The chain links TRBV20-1 to TRBJ1-1, with 12 bases matching TRBD1. V shed 5 bases and J 11 bases; nucleotides not matched to a gene: 6. The CDR3 is made up of 12 amino acids. The germline V gene has CDR1 DFQATT and CDR2 SNEGSKA (reference sequence). DNA of the CDR3: TGCAGTGCTGGGACAGGGGGCGCCTGGGCTTTCTTT. Translated: CSAGTGGAWAFF.

CDR3 region: CASSYVQGINQFF. The CDR3 DNA sequence: TGTGCCAGCAGTTACGTACAGGGAATCAATCAGTTCTTC. J is TRBJ2-1 and V is TRBV6-5, with D possibly matching TRBD1 (6 bases). This CDR3 is 13 amino acids long. CDR1 MNHEY and CDR2 SVGAGI come from the germline V gene. V was clipped by 2 bases and J by 13 bases, with 15 bases between them.

This clonotype was picked up a small number of times. The chain carries TRBV10-3 and TRBJ2-7; the D gene is possibly TRBD2 (6 bases). The CDR3 covers 14 residues. The V gene's germline CDR1 is ENHRY and CDR2 SYGVKD. V was trimmed by 10 bases and J by 1 base, leaving 17 bases between them. The CDR3: CATSLAGSSYEQYF. In nucleotides, the CDR3 is TGTGCCACCTCTCTCGCGGGGAGTTCCTACGAGCAGTACTTC.

This clonotype was detected only a few times. The chain links TRBV27 to TRBJ2-2, with D uncertain. V lost 6 bases to trimming and J lost 1 base, with 12 bases between them. Germline V gene sequence: CDR1 MNHEY, CDR2 SMNVEV (reference sequence). CDR3 length equals 15 residues. The CDR3 sequence: CASRSLGRNTGELFF. CDR3 coding DNA: TGTGCCAGCAGGTCCCTAGGGCGGAACACCGGGGAGCTGTTTTTT.

V gene TRBV12-3 or TRBV12-4 combines with J gene TRBJ1-2; weak D call: TRBD1 (6 bases). There are 13 residues in the CDR3. V was pared by 3 bases and J by 2 bases, with 7 bases between. The CDR3 here is CASSFTGNYGYTF. The CDR3 bases are TGTGCCAGCAGTTTTACAGGGAACTATGGCTACACCTTC.

This clonotype ranks as medium-sized (0.01 to 0.1%). The J gene is TRBJ2-1, the V gene TRBV11-3, with D perhaps matching TRBD1 (5 bases). V was trimmed by 6 bases and J by 0 bases, leaving 12 bases between them. The CDR3 covers 15 residues. Germline assignment: CDR1 SGHNT and CDR2 YENEEA. CDR3 sequence: CASRVAGFSYNEQFF. The CDR3 nucleotides are TGTGCCAGCAGGGTTGCAGGGTTCTCCTACAATGAGCAGTTCTTC.

This clonotype was recorded a few times. V usage is TRBV20-1 and J usage is TRBJ2-2; no clear D. This CDR3 region has 11 residues. V was clipped by 6 bases and J by 6 bases, with 8 bases between them. Per the germline V gene, CDR1 is DFQATT and CDR2 is SNEGSKA (reference sequence). The CDR3 nucleotides are TGCAGTGCCAAAATCCCCGGGGAGCTGTTTTTT. This sequence encodes CSAKIPGELFF.

This clonotype is medium-sized (0.01 to 0.1%) within its sample. The genes are TRBV7-2 and TRBJ1-2; TRBD1 agrees at 7 bases. This CDR3 has 15 amino acids. Trimming took 5 bases from V and 8 from J; bases not matched to a gene: 14. Germline V gene lookup returns CDR1 SGHTA and CDR2 FQGNSA. The CDR3 bases are TGTGCCAGCAGCCAACAGGGGAGAGGTTTACAGGGCTACACCTTC. Translated: CASSQQGRGLQGYTF.

This clonotype was found a few times. The chain uses TRBV5-6 and TRBJ1-6, with D possibly being TRBD1 (5 bases). V lost 0 bases and J lost 7, with 11 bases in between. The CDR3 runs 15 residues. Per germline, CDR1 SGHDT and CDR2 YYEEEE. This chain's CDR3 is CASSLDSGSNSPLHF. For the CDR3, the DNA is TGTGCCAGCAGCTTGGATTCAGGGTCGAATTCACCCCTCCACTTT. The full variable domain, its missing parts supplied by reference TRBV5-6 and TRBJ1-6, is DAGVTQSPTHLIKTRGQQVTLRCSPKSGHDTVSWYQQALGQGPQFIFQYYEEEERQRGNFPDRFSGHQFPNYSSELNVNALLLGDSALYLCASSLDSGSNSPLHFGNGTRLTVT.

This clonotype was recorded only once. The V call is TRBV2, the J call TRBJ2-1; possible D gene TRBD2, 5 bases. Trimming took off 4 bases at V and 8 bases at J, with 18 bases between the two ends. Germline CDR1 and CDR2: SNHLY and FYNNEI. The CDR3 consists of 15 residues. The CDR3 reads CASSVLEGPMYEQFF. The DNA of the CDR3 is TGTGCCAGCAGTGTGCTAGAGGGCCCTATGTATGAGCAGTTCTTC.

Only one count was recorded for this clonotype. The chain uses TRBV18 and TRBJ2-7, with D possibly being TRBD1 (5 bases). In germline, CDR1 is KGHSH, CDR2 LQKENI. The CDR3 is made up of 13 amino acids. Trimming cost V 3 bases and J 3 bases, with 9 bases left between them. The chain's CDR3 is CASSPGANYEQYF. The DNA for the CDR3 is TGTGCCAGCTCACCTGGGGCTAACTACGAGCAGTACTTC.

The chain employs TRBV6-1 and TRBJ1-5; TRBD1 matches 9 bases. Germline V gene lookup returns CDR1 MNHNS and CDR2 SASEGT. The CDR3 length is 16 residues. The V gene end was trimmed by 9 bases and the J gene end by 0 bases; junction bases not matched to a gene: 9. The CDR3 here is CASRGQGSDSNQPQHF. The CDR3 DNA reads TGTGCCAGTCGTGGACAGGGGTCGGATAGCAATCAGCCCCAGCATTTT.

V usage is TRBV4-1 and J usage is TRBJ1-2, with D hard to call. This CDR3 spans 16 amino acids. V was cut by 0 bases and J by 1 base, with 12 bases left in between. Per germline, CDR1 MGHRA and CDR2 YSYEKL. CDR3 in amino acids: CASSQDRQGYNYGYTF. As DNA, the CDR3 is TGCGCCAGCAGCCAAGATCGGCAAGGGTATAACTATGGCTACACCTTC.

The chain combines TRBV28 with TRBJ2-3, with D perhaps matching TRBD1 (5 bases). Per germline, CDR1 MDHEN and CDR2 SYDVKM. The ends were cut back, 6 bases at V and 0 bases at J, with 10 bases in the middle. CDR3 size: 14 residues. CDR3 nucleotide sequence: TGTGCCAGCAGAAACAGGCACAGCACAGATACGCAGTATTTT. It translates to CASRNRHSTDTQYF.

This clonotype was seen only a few times. The V and J genes are TRBV7-2 and TRBJ1-6; the D gene is possibly TRBD1 (6 bases). Germline CDR1 is SGHTA and CDR2 is FQGNSA. Trimming removed 5 bases from V and 3 bases from J, with 14 bases in between. The CDR3 runs to 16 residues. The DNA for the CDR3 is TGTGCCAGCAGCCAAGGACAGCGCTTCTATAATTCACCCCTCCACTTT. Amino acids: CASSQGQRFYNSPLHF.

The chain couples TRBV5-1 to TRBJ2-7; D assignment may be TRBD1 or TRBD2 (7 bases each). Per the germline V gene, CDR1 is SGHRS and CDR2 is YFSETQ. V lost 4 bases and J lost 0, with 29 bases in between. This CDR3 is 20 amino acids long. The CDR3 DNA reads TGCGCCAGCAGCGGGGGGGGCCGTGGGCCGGGACAGCGATACTCCTACGAGCAGTACTTC. Protein sequence: CASSGGGRGPGQRYSYEQYF.

The V gene is TRBV11-2, the J gene TRBJ1-3; D not resolved. CDR1 is SGHAT, CDR2 FQNNGV, per germline. V dropped 5 bases and J dropped 9 bases, with 5 bases sitting between them. The CDR3 has 10 residues. CDR3 in amino acids: CASSQSTIYF. Written as DNA, the CDR3 is TGTGCCAGCAGCCAAAGCACCATATATTTT.

This clonotype was observed a few times. The V call is TRBV30, the J call TRBJ2-1; D remains unclear. The length of the CDR3 is 15 residues. V shed 1 base and J shed 6 bases, with 16 bases lying between them. The germline gives CDR1 GTSNPN, CDR2 SVGIG (reference sequence). For the CDR3, the DNA is TGTGCCTGGAGTGGGACCCTCAATGTGGGCAATGAGCAGTTCTTC. The encoded protein is CAWSGTLNVGNEQFF.

V gene TRBV5-4 combines with J gene TRBJ2-3, with D possibly being TRBD1 (6 bases). CDR1 is SGHNT and CDR2 is YYREEE in the germline V gene (reference sequence). This CDR3 spans 14 amino acids. The V gene lost 1 base and the J gene lost 5 bases, with 11 bases spanning the gap. The CDR3 protein is CASSLTLGGDTQYF. The CDR3 bases are TGTGCCAGCAGCTTGACTTTAGGGGGAGATACGCAGTATTTT.